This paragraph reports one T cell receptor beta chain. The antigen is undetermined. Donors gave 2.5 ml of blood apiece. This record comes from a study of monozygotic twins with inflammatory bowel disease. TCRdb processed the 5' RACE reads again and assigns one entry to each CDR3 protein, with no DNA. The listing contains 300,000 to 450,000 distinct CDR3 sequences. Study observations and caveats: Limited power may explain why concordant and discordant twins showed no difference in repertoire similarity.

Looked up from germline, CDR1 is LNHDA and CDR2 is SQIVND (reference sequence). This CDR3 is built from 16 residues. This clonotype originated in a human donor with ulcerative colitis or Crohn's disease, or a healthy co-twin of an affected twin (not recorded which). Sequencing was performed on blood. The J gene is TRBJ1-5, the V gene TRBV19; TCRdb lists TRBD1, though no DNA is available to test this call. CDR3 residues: CASSFGQGVSNQPQHF.